The 8 T cell receptor beta chains below were found in one sample sequenced in a study of radiotherapy plus CTLA-4 blockade in lung cancer. Sequencing was performed with immunoSEQ multiplex PCR; in TCRdb, only in-frame clones are kept and a portion is missing. The sample consists of some 2,700 clones, 70% to 80% of them appearing once. This material consisted of tumor tissue, taken from a patient treated with radiotherapy plus ipilimumab. Receptors were obtained from a human donor with non-small cell lung cancer that progressed on radiotherapy plus ipilimumab.

The gene calls are TRBV19 and TRBJ1-5; D remains ambiguous. The germline V gene encodes CDR1 LNHDA and CDR2 SQIVND (reference sequence). With 1 base removed from V and 1 base from J, the gap between germline ends came to 8 bases. There are 15 residues in the CDR3. This chain's CDR3 is CASSIAPRSNQPQHF. In DNA, the CDR3 is TGTGCCAGTAGTATAGCCCCTCGGAGCAATCAGCCCCAGCATTTT.

V is TRBV18 and J is TRBJ2-3; TRBD1 aligns across 9 bases. Per the germline V gene, CDR1 is KGHSH and CDR2 is LQKENI. CDR3 size: 14 residues. V lost 3 bases, J lost 4 bases, and 2 bases stayed unmatched. The CDR3 region has the DNA TGTGCCAGCTCACCGGGACAGGGCCCAGATACGCAGTATTTT. This codes for CASSPGQGPDTQYF.

The chain recombines TRBV27 with TRBJ1-1; D may be TRBD1 (5 bases). V gave up 1 base and J gave up 1 base, with 10 bases separating them. The CDR3 covers 15 residues. The germline CDR1 and CDR2 sequences are MNHEY and SMNVEV (reference sequence). The CDR3 coding sequence is TGTGCCAGCAGTTTATGGGGGGAGGGGAACACTGAAGCTTTCTTT. This translates into CASSLWGEGNTEAFF.

The rearrangement links TRBV28 to TRBJ2-1; TRBD2 matches at 13 bases. Germline CDR1 and CDR2: MDHEN and SYDVKM. The trim removed 4 bases at V and 9 bases at J, leaving 12 bases unmatched. The CDR3 contains 17 residues. CDR3 DNA sequence: TGTGCCAGCAGTTGGGCGGGACTAGCGGGACCCATGACTGAGCAGTTCTTC. It specifies CASSWAGLAGPMTEQFF.

The chain has TRBV20-1 and TRBJ2-1, with a tentative D call TRBD1 (6 bases). The CDR3 extends over 10 amino acids. Germline CDR1 DFQATT, CDR2 SNEGSKA (reference sequence). The germline V and J ends were trimmed by 5 bases and 10 bases, with 9 bases remaining between them. Written as DNA, the CDR3 is TGCAGTGCTTTTACAGGGGAGCAGTTCTTC. It is translated as CSAFTGEQFF.

Regarding this clone: One junction end does not reproduce the germline sequence, and a read error may be involved. This CDR3 is also generated by other DNA sequences in the sample. The chain couples TRBV18 to TRBJ1-2, with TRBD1 matching 10 bases. Germline CDR1 reads KGHSH; CDR2 reads LQKENI. This CDR3 has 18 amino acids. CDR3 sequence reads: CASSRRDRGLPDGRGYTF. As DNA, the CDR3 is TGTGCTAGCTCACGGAGAGACAGGGGGCTACCAGACGGAAGAGGCTACACCTTC.

V is TRBV5-1 and J is TRBJ2-3, with TRBD1 matching 7 bases. V was clipped by 5 bases and J by 1 base; unmatched bases: 7. Germline lookup yields CDR1 SGHRS and CDR2 YFSETQ. The CDR3 covers 15 residues. CDR3 sequence reads: CASSFLGQGTDTQYF. In DNA form, the CDR3 reads TGCGCCAGCAGTTTCCTCGGACAGGGCACAGATACGCAGTATTTT.

The V and J genes are TRBV18 and TRBJ2-7; D possibly corresponds to TRBD2 (6 bases). Germline V lookup: CDR1 KGHSH, CDR2 LQKENI. V was shortened by 0 bases and J by 4 bases, with 10 bases between the two germline ends. This CDR3 region has 14 residues. DNA for the CDR3: TGTGCCAGCTCACCACCTACTAGCAAATACGAGCAGTACTTC. It specifies CASSPPTSKYEQYF.